This TCR beta chain is from a study of blood T cell repertoires in COVID-19. On the study more broadly: Collection of acute and convalescent COVID-19 samples took place in the United States, Italy and Spain. Sources were T cells, B-cell-depleted T cells, or PBMCs; the material itself was cDNA or gDNA.

The method was immunoSEQ multiplex PCR; TCRdb's version includes in-frame clones alone and lacks a portion of them. The table lists some 170,000 clones, over 80% of them singletons. Input material: peripheral blood. The clonotype originates from a woman aged 65 to 85 with acute or convalescent COVID-19.

CDR3 sequence (DNA): TGCGCCAGCAGCTTTGGGCGCACTGAAGCTTTCTTT. Protein sequence: CASSFGRTEAFF. The gene calls are TRBV5-1 and TRBJ1-1; no definite D call. Germline V gene data show CDR1 as SGHRS and CDR2 as YFSETQ. This CDR3 has 12 residues. V was shortened by 2 bases and J by 4 bases, with 6 bases between the two germline ends.